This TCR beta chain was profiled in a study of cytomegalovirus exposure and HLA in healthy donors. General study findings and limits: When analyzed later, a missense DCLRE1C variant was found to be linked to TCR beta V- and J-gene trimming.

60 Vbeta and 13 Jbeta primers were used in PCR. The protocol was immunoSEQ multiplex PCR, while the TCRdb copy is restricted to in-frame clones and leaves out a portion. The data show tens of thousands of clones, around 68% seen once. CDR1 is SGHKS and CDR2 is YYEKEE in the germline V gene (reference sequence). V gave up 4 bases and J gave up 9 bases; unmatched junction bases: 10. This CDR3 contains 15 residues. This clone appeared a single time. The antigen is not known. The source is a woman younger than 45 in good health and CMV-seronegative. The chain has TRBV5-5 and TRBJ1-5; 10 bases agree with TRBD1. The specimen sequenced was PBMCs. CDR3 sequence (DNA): TGTGCCAGCAGCGGGGCCTATGGACAGGGGGGGCCCCAGCATTTT. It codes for CASSGAYGQGGPQHF.